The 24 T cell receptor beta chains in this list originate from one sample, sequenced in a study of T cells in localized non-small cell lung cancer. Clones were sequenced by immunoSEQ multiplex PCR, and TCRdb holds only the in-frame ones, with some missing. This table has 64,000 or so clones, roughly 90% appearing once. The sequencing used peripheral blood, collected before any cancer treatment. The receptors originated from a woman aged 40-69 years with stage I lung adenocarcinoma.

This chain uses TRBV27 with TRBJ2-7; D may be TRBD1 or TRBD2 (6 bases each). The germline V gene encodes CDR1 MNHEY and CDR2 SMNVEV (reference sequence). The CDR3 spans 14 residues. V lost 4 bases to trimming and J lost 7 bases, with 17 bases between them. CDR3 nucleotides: TGTGCCAGCAGTTCAGTCTCAGAGGGGGGAGAGCAGTACTTC. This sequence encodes CASSSVSEGGEQYF.

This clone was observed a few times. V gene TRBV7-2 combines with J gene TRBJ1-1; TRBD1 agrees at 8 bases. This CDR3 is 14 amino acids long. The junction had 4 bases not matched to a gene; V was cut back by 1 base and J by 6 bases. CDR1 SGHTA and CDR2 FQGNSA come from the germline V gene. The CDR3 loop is CASSLGQGRAEAFF. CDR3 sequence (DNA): TGTGCCAGCAGCTTAGGACAGGGGAGAGCTGAAGCTTTCTTT.

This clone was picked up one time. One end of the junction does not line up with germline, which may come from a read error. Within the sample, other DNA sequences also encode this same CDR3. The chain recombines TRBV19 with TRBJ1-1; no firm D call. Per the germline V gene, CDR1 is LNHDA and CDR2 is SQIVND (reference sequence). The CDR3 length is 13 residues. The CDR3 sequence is CASRAGPNTEAFF. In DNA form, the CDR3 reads TGTGCCAGTAGAGCAGGCCCGAACACTGAGGCTTTCTTT.

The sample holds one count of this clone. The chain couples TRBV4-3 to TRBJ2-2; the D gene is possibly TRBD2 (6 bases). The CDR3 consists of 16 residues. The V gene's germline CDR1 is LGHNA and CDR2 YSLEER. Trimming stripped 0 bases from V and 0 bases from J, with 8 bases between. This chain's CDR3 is CASSQDGEANTGELFF. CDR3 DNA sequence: TGCGCCAGCAGCCAAGATGGGGAGGCGAACACCGGGGAGCTGTTTTTT.

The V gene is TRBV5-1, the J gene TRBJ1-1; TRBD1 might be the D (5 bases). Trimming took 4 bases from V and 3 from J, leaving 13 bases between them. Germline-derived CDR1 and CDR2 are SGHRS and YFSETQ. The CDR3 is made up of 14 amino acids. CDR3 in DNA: TGCGCCAGCAGCCTCGAGGGGCCTGACACTGAAGCTTTCTTT. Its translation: CASSLEGPDTEAFF. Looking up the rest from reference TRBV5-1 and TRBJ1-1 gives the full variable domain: KAGVTQTPRYLIKTRGQQVTLSCSPISGHRSVSWYQQTPGQGLQFLFEYFSETQRNKGNFPGRFSGRQFSNSRSEMNVSTLELGDSALYLCASSLEGPDTEAFFGQGTRLTVV.

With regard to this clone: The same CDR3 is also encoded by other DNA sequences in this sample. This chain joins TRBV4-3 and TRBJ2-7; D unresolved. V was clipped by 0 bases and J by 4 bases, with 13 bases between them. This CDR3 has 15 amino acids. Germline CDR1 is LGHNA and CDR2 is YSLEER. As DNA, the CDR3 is TGCGCCAGCAGCCAAGATCTCGGAGTTAGGTACGAGCAGTACTTC. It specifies CASSQDLGVRYEQYF.

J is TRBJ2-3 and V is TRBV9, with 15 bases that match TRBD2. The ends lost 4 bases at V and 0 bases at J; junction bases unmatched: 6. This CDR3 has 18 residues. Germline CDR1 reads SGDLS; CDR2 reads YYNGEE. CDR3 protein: CASSHGLAGGPSTDTQYF. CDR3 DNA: TGTGCCAGCAGCCACGGACTAGCGGGGGGGCCGAGCACAGATACGCAGTATTTT.

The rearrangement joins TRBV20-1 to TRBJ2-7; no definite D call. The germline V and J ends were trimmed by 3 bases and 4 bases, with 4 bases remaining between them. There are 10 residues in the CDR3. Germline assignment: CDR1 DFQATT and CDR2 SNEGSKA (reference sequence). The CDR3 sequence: CSASSYEQYF. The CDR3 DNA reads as TGCAGTGCTAGCTCTTACGAGCAGTACTTC.

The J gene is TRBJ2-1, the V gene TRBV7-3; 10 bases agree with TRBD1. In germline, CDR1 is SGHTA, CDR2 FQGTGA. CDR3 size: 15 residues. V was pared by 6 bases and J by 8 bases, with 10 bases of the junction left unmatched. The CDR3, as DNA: TGTGCCAGCAGTATGAGGGGACAGGGGAACGATGAGCAGTTCTTC. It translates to CASSMRGQGNDEQFF. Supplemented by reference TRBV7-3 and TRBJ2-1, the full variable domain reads GAGVSQTPSNKVTEKGKYVELRCDPISGHTALYWYRQSLGQGPEFLIYFQGTGAADDSGLPNDRFFAVRPEGSVSTLKIQRTERGDSAVYLCASSMRGQGNDEQFFGPGTRLTVL.

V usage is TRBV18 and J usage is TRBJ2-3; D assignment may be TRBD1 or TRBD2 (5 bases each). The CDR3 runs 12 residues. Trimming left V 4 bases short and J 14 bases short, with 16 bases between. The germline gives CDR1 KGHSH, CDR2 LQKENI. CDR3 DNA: TGTGCCAGCTCACGCCTATGGGACGATCGGTATTTT. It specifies CASSRLWDDRYF.

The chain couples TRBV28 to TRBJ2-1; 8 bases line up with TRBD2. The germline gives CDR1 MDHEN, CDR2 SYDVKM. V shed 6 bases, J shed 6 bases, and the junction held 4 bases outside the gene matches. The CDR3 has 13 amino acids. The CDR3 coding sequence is TGTGCCAGCAGCCTTAGCGGGATCAATGAGCAGTTCTTC. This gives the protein CASSLSGINEQFF.

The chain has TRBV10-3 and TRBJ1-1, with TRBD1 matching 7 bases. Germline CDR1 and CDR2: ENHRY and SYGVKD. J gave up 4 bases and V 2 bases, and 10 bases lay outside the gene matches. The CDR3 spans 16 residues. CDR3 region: CAISEAPGQSTTEAFF. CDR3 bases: TGTGCCATCAGTGAGGCTCCGGGACAGTCGACCACTGAAGCTTTCTTT.

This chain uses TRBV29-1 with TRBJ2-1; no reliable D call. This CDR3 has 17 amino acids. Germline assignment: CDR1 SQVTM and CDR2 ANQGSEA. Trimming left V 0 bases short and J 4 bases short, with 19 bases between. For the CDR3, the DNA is TGCAGCGTTGAAGACCGTTTGACTGCTGACTCTTACAATGAGCAGTTCTTC. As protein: CSVEDRLTADSYNEQFF.

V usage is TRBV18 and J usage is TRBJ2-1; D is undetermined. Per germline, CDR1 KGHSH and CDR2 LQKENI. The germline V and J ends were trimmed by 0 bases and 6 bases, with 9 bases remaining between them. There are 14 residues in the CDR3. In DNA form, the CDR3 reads TGTGCCAGCTCACCACCGGGTGTCCGCAATGAGCAGTTCTTC. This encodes CASSPPGVRNEQFF.

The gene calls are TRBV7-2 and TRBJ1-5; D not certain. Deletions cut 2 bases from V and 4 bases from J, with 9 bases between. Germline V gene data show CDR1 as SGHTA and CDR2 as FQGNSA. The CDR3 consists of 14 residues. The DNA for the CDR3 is TGTGCCAGCAGCTTATTCGAGCGGAATCAGCCCCAGCATTTT. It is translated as CASSLFERNQPQHF.

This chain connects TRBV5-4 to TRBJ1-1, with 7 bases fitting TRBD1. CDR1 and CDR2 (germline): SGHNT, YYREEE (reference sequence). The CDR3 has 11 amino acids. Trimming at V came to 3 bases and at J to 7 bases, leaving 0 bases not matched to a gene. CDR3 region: CASSWDSEAFF. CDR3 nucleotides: TGTGCCAGCAGCTGGGACAGTGAAGCTTTCTTT.

The CDR3 nucleotides read TGTGCCAGCAGCACGGTACACATGGAGACCCAGTACTTC. As protein: CASSTVHMETQYF. The chain joins TRBV11-3 to TRBJ2-5; D not resolved. CDR3 length equals 13 residues. In germline, CDR1 is SGHNT, CDR2 YENEEA. Deletions cut 5 bases from V and 5 bases from J, with 12 bases between.

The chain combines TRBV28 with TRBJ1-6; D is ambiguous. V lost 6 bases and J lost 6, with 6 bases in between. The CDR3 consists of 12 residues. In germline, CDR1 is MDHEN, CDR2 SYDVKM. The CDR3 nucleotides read TGTGCCAGCAGGGAGTCTAATTCACCCCTCCACTTT. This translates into CASRESNSPLHF.

CDR3 amino acids: CASSSTGSYPFSYEQYF. The CDR3, as DNA: TGTGCCAGCAGCTCAACAGGGTCATACCCCTTCTCCTACGAGCAGTACTTC. The chain links TRBV7-2 to TRBJ2-7; a weak D match, TRBD1 (6 bases). The length of the CDR3 is 17 residues. CDR1 and CDR2 from the germline V gene are SGHTA and FQGNSA. Trimming took 4 bases from V and 0 from J, leaving 19 bases between them.

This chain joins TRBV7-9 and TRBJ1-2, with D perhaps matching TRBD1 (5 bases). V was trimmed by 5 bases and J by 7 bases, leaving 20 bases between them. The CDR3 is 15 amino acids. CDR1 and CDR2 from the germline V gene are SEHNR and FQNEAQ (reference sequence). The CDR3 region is CASSPRGGPAGGYTF. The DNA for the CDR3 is TGTGCCAGCAGCCCCCGGGGGGGACCGGCGGGTGGCTACACCTTC. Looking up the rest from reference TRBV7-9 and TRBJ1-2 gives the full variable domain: DTGVSQNPRHKITKRGQNVTFRCDPISEHNRLYWYRQTLGQGPEFLTYFQNEAQLEKSRLLSDRFSAERPKGSFSTLEIQRTEQGDSAMYLCASSPRGGPAGGYTFGSGTRLTVV.

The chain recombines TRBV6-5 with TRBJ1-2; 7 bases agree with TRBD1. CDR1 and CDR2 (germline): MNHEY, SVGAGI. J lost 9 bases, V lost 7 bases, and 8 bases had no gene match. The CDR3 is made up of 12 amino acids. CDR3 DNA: TGTGCCAGCAAAGACAGGGCGAGTAGCTACACCTTC. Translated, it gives CASKDRASSYTF.

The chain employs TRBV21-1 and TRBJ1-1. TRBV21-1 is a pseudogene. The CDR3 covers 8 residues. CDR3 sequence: CASRRAFF. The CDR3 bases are TGTGCCAGCAGGCGAGCTTTCTTT.

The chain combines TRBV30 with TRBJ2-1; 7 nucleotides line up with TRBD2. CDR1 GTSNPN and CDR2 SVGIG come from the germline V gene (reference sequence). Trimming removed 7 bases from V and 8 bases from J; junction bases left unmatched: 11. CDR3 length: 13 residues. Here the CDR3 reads CASQRPRGDEQFF. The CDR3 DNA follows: TGTGCCTCACAAAGACCACGGGGGGATGAGCAGTTCTTC.

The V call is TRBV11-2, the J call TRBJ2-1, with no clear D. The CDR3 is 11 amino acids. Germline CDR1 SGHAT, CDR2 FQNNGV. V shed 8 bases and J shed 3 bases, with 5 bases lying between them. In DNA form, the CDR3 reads TGTGCCAGCGGAGACTACAATGAGCAGTTCTTC. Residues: CASGDYNEQFF. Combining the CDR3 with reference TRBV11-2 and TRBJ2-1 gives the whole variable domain EAGVAQSPRYKIIEKRQSVAFWCNPISGHATLYWYQQILGQGPKLLIQFQNNGVVDDSQLPKDRFSAERLKGVDSTLKIQPAKLEDSAVYLCASGDYNEQFFGPGTRLTVL.